The T cell receptor beta chain under discussion was sequenced for a study of blood T cell repertoires in COVID-19. The wider study: Samples representing acute and convalescent COVID-19 were sourced from the United States, Italy and Spain.

Original methodology: Cell counts per sample came from amplifying reference gene primers. This table comes from immunoSEQ multiplex PCR, and its TCRdb copy is limited to in-frame clones, with some not included. The V and J calls and clone size are taken from that table; D and trimming were inferred from the DNA. The sample has under 200,000 clones, around 82% seen once. The CDR3 spans 14 residues. The ends lost 6 bases at V and 10 bases at J; junction bases unmatched: 9. CDR1 is MDHEN and CDR2 is SYDVKM in the germline V gene. Residents of about two dozen US areas, aged roughly 18 to 89 years, made up the participants. Participants' own reports of clinical history determined their cohort assignment. This clone occurred once.

Sequencing was done on a sample of PBMCs or T cells enriched from blood (not recorded which). This clonotype was obtained from a woman in her sixties or seventies with acute COVID-19. The V gene is TRBV28, the J gene TRBJ1-6, with 7 bases lining up with TRBD1. In DNA, the CDR3 is TGTGCCAGCAGGCCCCAGGGGGGTTGGTCACCCCTCCACTTT. Amino acid sequence: CASRPQGGWSPLHF.